This TCR beta chain emerged from a study of CD8+ T cells in alopecia areata (dated by TCRdb to between 2018 and 2020). Background for the entire study: Treated patients were enrolled in an open-label pilot trial of oral tofacitinib, 5 to 10 mg twice daily, for moderate-to-severe alopecia areata. In treated patients, disease severity was measured using the SALT score, which gives the percentage of scalp surface area affected. TCRbeta CDR3 regions were amplified by immunoSEQ multiplex PCR using 35 Vbeta forward and 13 Jbeta reverse primers. On the human side, TCRbeta sequencing was run on scalp tissue and on sorted CD4+ and CD8+ peripheral blood T cells from healthy controls and from alopecia areata patients with either patchy or totalis/universalis disease. High-throughput TCRbeta sequencing was used to examine T cell clonal expansion in alopecia areata in both the C3H/HeJ mouse model and human patients. Tofacitinib was given for 6 to 18 months, followed by 6 months of follow-up off drug to assess delayed response and recurrence. The RNA source kit depended on sample type: the PAXgene miRNA kit for fixed scalp, the miRNeasy kit for PBMCs, and the RNeasy kit for mouse skin. Clonality in the scalp was compared among normal scalp (n=4), patchy alopecia areata scalp (n=8), and alopecia totalis/universalis scalp (n=8). Patients on tofacitinib were biopsied at baseline and after 4 and 24 weeks of treatment, and several of the patients also had a later scalp biopsy.

Beyond this particular receptor, the publication reports: Unlike mouse skin, where gammadelta T cells dominate, normal human skin contains resident alphabeta T cells that get sequenced too, which complicates analysis of the scalp TCR repertoire. Shared TCR sequences between patients were less evident than in mice, which may be partly attributable to HLA diversity in the patient population. Lesional scalp, especially in alopecia totalis/universalis, showed higher clonality and more expanded CD8+ clones than normal scalp, suggesting antigenic drive. Tofacitinib significantly decreased scalp clonality and the number of expanded CD8+ clones among the top 100 scalp clones. Because the treated cohort was small and included a single nonresponder, larger studies are needed to assess links between baseline CD8+ expansion and response. During tofacitinib treatment, many expanded lesional clones stuck around in both scalp and blood, and this persistence may partly explain why relapse happens after treatment is stopped.

Turning to this clone: Its antigen remains unidentified. Per-base quality was not reported, and no clone a single base away is much larger than it.

What the time point label conveys for this sample: less than 30 weeks on oral tofacitinib. The treatment or condition tag for this specimen amounts to: oral pan-JAK inhibitor, 5-10 mg twice daily. Lesional scalp punch biopsies and peripheral blood were collected from alopecia areata patients. PBMCs were separated by density centrifugation and stained for CD3, CD4 and CD8, after which CD4+ and CD8+ T cells were sorted on a FACSAria. Library preparation employed the immunoSEQ multiplex PCR assay. RNA was extracted from all samples and reverse transcribed into cDNA, which served as template for TCR sequencing. SuperScript III was used for first-strand cDNA synthesis, primed with a 2:1 mix of oligo-dT and random hexamers. A synthetic immune receptor repertoire was used to gauge amplification bias, and whatever bias remained was removed computationally. Regarding the original processing steps: After raw reads were preprocessed to remove errors, the CDR3 was defined following IMGT conventions as running from the conserved cysteine to phenylalanine. Clonality was computed as 1 minus the Shannon entropy, with the entropy normalized by log2 of the number of productive unique TCRs. Scalp TCRbeta sequences were cross-referenced with sorted blood CD4 and CD8 repertoires so that the CD4 or CD8 identity of scalp clones could be inferred. TCRdb limited this immuneACCESS table to in-frame rearrangements with V and J called. A share of clones is missing; checked studies link under half to unresolved V genes, and the rest is unexplained. That table supplies the V and J calls and clone size; D and trimming were determined from the DNA. Within this sample are approximately 280,000 clones, with roughly 50% of them counted one time only. The ten biggest clones cover over 1.5% of the sample.

The CDR3 holds 12 amino acids from the cysteine to the phenylalanine. Only the CDR3 DNA is retained, 36 bases long and in frame from the first base. The germline V gene sets CDR1 to KGHSH and CDR2 to LQKENI. V gives up 5 bases and J gives up 0 bases, and the segment between their germline ends measures 4 bases. The sequenced sample was CD4+ T cells sorted from blood, obtained at week 24, from a patient treated with tofacitinib. The origin of this receptor is a human donor with alopecia areata. The sequence joins TRBV18 to TRBJ2-5; no D gene can be assigned with confidence. The DNA reads TGTGCCAGCTCAACAGACCAAGAGACCCAGTACTTC. Translated, it reads CASSTDQETQYF.